These 18 T cell receptor beta chains were sequenced from one sample in a study of cytomegalovirus exposure and HLA in healthy donors. Vbeta (60) and Jbeta (13) primers were used in the PCR. The assay was immunoSEQ multiplex PCR, and TCRdb's table has in-frame clones only and misses some. The sample lists some 150,000 clones, 55% to 75% occurring once. Sequenced sample: PBMCs. The receptor source for this set is a man between 50 and 59 years old in good health and CMV-seropositive.

J is TRBJ1-2 and V is TRBV2; tentative D call: TRBD1 (6 bases). Germline V gene sequence: CDR1 SNHLY, CDR2 FYNNEI. The CDR3 sequence is 15 residues long. V lost 7 bases, J lost 7 bases, and 22 bases lay in between. The CDR3 sequence: CASTFKGDTLAGYTF. In nucleotides, the CDR3 is TGTGCCAGCACCTTCAAAGGGGACACACTTGCTGGCTACACCTTC. The whole variable domain, filled in from reference TRBV2 and TRBJ1-2, reads EPEVTQTPSHQVTQMGQEVILRCVPISNHLYFYWYRQILGQKVEFLVSFYNNEISEKSEIFDDQFSVERPDGSNFTLKIRSTKLEDSAMYFCASTFKGDTLAGYTFGSGTRLTVV.

The CDR3, as DNA: TGTGCCAGCAGTTACGGGACTGGGAGGGGACACGAGCAGTACTTC. Translating it yields CASSYGTGRGHEQYF. The V call is TRBV6-5, the J call TRBJ2-7; TRBD2 aligns across 7 bases. This CDR3 region has 15 residues. Losses at the gene ends were 2 bases for V and 5 bases for J; bases not matched to a gene: 9. The V gene's germline CDR1 is MNHEY and CDR2 SVGAGI.

J is TRBJ1-4 and V is TRBV7-2, with D unclear. The ends were cut back, 1 base at V and 11 bases at J, with 23 bases in the middle. Germline lookup yields CDR1 SGHTA and CDR2 FQGNSA. This CDR3 has 17 amino acids. The CDR3 spells CASSLDSHTKPPRKLFF. Here the CDR3 DNA reads TGTGCCAGCAGCTTAGATTCGCATACGAAACCTCCGCGTAAACTGTTTTTT.

The genes are TRBV27 and TRBJ1-2; weak D call: TRBD1 (5 bases). The ends were cut back, 8 bases at V and 3 bases at J, with 22 bases in the middle. This CDR3 contains 16 residues. Germline V gives CDR1 MNHEY, CDR2 SMNVEV (reference sequence). In DNA form, the CDR3 reads TGTGCCAGCTCCACCGCCCGGGGGGGGTTGTACTATGGCTACACCTTC. Its protein is CASSTARGGLYYGYTF.

The V and J genes are TRBV19 and TRBJ2-3; 13 nucleotides align to TRBD2. Looked up from germline, CDR1 is LNHDA and CDR2 is SQIVND (reference sequence). Losses at the gene ends were 2 bases for V and 5 bases for J; bases not matched to a gene: 1. The CDR3 has 15 amino acids. The CDR3 bases are TGTGCCAGTAGTATAACTAGCGGGAGGGGAGATACGCAGTATTTT. Translated, it gives CASSITSGRGDTQYF. The full variable domain, rest sourced from reference TRBV19 and TRBJ2-3, is DGGITQSPKYLFRKEGQNVTLSCEQNLNHDAMYWYRQDPGQGLRLIYYSQIVNDFQKGDIAEGYSVSREKKESFPLTVTSAQKNPTAFYLCASSITSGRGDTQYFGPGTRLTVL.

This chain uses TRBV5-1 with TRBJ2-1; 10 positions match TRBD1. The germline CDR1 and CDR2 sequences are SGHRS and YFSETQ. V gave up 4 bases and J gave up 3 bases; unmatched junction bases: 4. The CDR3 runs to 15 residues. The CDR3 DNA sequence: TGCGCCAGCAGCGTGACAGGGGGCAGCTACAATGAGCAGTTCTTC. It translates to CASSVTGGSYNEQFF.

The genes are TRBV10-1 and TRBJ2-2; no firm D call. The germline V and J ends were trimmed by 3 bases and 7 bases, with 6 bases remaining between them. Germline values: CDR1 WNHNN, CDR2 SYGVQD (reference sequence). The CDR3 has 12 amino acids. The CDR3 DNA sequence: TGCGCCAGCAGTGATCGCGTCGGGGAGCTGTTTTTT. Residues: CASSDRVGELFF.

The chain carries TRBV7-9 and TRBJ1-2; the D is unclear. Germline V gives CDR1 SEHNR, CDR2 FQNEAQ (reference sequence). This CDR3 has 12 residues. V gave up 4 bases and J gave up 4 bases, with 7 bases separating them. The CDR3 nucleotides are TGTGCCAGCAGCTCTGGACTCTATGGCTACACCTTC. Its translation: CASSSGLYGYTF.

The chain recombines TRBV4-2 with TRBJ1-4; maybe TRBD1 (6 bases). This CDR3 spans 17 amino acids. Germline loops: CDR1 LGHNA, CDR2 YNFKEQ. V dropped 1 base and J dropped 0 bases, with 12 bases sitting between them. The CDR3 protein is CASSQGQAVATNEKLFF. The CDR3 region has the DNA TGTGCCAGCAGCCAAGGACAGGCGGTTGCAACTAATGAAAAACTGTTTTTT.

The rearrangement links TRBV5-1 to TRBJ2-7, with a possible D match to TRBD1 (6 bases). CDR3 length: 13 amino acids. Trimming shortened V by 0 bases and J by 6 bases, and 10 bases separated the two germline ends. Per the germline V gene, CDR1 is SGHRS and CDR2 is YFSETQ. In DNA form, the CDR3 reads TGCGCCAGCAGCTTGGGTGGGGGCGCCGAGCAGTACTTC. This sequence encodes CASSLGGGAEQYF. The full variable domain, rest sourced from reference TRBV5-1 and TRBJ2-7, is KAGVTQTPRYLIKTRGQQVTLSCSPISGHRSVSWYQQTPGQGLQFLFEYFSETQRNKGNFPGRFSGRQFSNSRSEMNVSTLELGDSALYLCASSLGGGAEQYFGPGTRLTVT.

This chain links TRBV19 with TRBJ2-3, with 10 bases that match TRBD2. The CDR3 length is 15 residues. In germline, CDR1 is LNHDA, CDR2 SQIVND (reference sequence). Trimming cost V 6 bases and J 6 bases; bases outside gene matches: 9. This CDR3 reads CASSDYSGGRDTQYF. Here the CDR3 DNA reads TGTGCCAGTAGCGATTATAGCGGGGGGCGGGATACGCAGTATTTT.

The chain recombines TRBV18 with TRBJ1-5, with 10 bases lining up with TRBD1. Trimming took 5 bases from V and 1 from J; bases not matched to a gene: 8. The germline V gene encodes CDR1 KGHSH and CDR2 LQKENI. The CDR3 runs to 17 residues. The CDR3 DNA reads TGTGCCAGCTCAGAGACAGGGGGCACACTAAGCAATCAGCCCCAGCATTTT. Translation: CASSETGGTLSNQPQHF.

This chain connects TRBV6-5 to TRBJ1-1; D is possibly TRBD1 (6 bases). Germline assignment: CDR1 MNHEY and CDR2 SVGAGI. Trimming pared 4 bases from V and 1 base from J, leaving 10 bases between. The CDR3 totals 14 residues. Here the CDR3 reads CASSLQGTNTEAFF. The CDR3 nucleotides read TGTGCCAGCAGTTTACAGGGTACGAACACTGAAGCTTTCTTT.

V is TRBV5-1 and J is TRBJ1-2; D unresolved. This CDR3 spans 13 amino acids. CDR1 and CDR2 from the germline V gene are SGHRS and YFSETQ. Trimming left V 0 bases short and J 2 bases short, with 5 bases between. In DNA, the CDR3 is TGCGCCAGCAGCTTGGAGAGAAACTATGGCTACACCTTC. It is translated as CASSLERNYGYTF.

The chain links TRBV25-1 to TRBJ1-4, with D unresolved. Germline CDR1 is MGHDK and CDR2 is SYGVNS. The CDR3 has 16 residues. Trimming took off 4 bases at V and 0 bases at J, with 12 bases between the two ends. This CDR3 reads CASSVLNFATNEKLFF. DNA for the CDR3: TGTGCCAGCAGTGTTCTTAACTTTGCAACTAATGAAAAACTGTTTTTT.

CDR3 loop: CASRAQTTVPYEQYF. CDR3 nucleotides: TGTGCCAGCAGGGCTCAGACTACCGTACCCTACGAGCAGTACTTC. The chain is built from TRBV6-5 and TRBJ2-7, with D perhaps matching TRBD2 (5 bases). Germline lookup yields CDR1 MNHEY and CDR2 SVGAGI. There are 15 residues in the CDR3. With 6 bases removed from V and 2 bases from J, the gap between germline ends came to 17 bases.

DNA for the CDR3: TGTGCCAGCAGCGGGGGACTAGTGGGAAATGAGCAGTTCTTC. Amino acids: CASSGGLVGNEQFF. This sequence joins TRBV11-1 and TRBJ2-1, with 8 bases that match TRBD2. The CDR3 contains 14 residues. Unmatched junction bases numbered 7, after V lost 5 bases and J lost 7 bases. CDR1 and CDR2 (germline): SGHAT, FQDESV (reference sequence).

The rearrangement links TRBV6-5 to TRBJ2-6, with 9 bases lining up with TRBD1. There are 16 residues in the CDR3. Trimming cost V 2 bases and J 1 base; bases outside gene matches: 0. The germline gives CDR1 MNHEY, CDR2 SVGAGI. The CDR3 loop reads CASSYGTGSGANVLTF. Written as DNA, the CDR3 is TGTGCCAGCAGTTACGGGACAGGGTCTGGGGCCAACGTCCTGACTTTC.